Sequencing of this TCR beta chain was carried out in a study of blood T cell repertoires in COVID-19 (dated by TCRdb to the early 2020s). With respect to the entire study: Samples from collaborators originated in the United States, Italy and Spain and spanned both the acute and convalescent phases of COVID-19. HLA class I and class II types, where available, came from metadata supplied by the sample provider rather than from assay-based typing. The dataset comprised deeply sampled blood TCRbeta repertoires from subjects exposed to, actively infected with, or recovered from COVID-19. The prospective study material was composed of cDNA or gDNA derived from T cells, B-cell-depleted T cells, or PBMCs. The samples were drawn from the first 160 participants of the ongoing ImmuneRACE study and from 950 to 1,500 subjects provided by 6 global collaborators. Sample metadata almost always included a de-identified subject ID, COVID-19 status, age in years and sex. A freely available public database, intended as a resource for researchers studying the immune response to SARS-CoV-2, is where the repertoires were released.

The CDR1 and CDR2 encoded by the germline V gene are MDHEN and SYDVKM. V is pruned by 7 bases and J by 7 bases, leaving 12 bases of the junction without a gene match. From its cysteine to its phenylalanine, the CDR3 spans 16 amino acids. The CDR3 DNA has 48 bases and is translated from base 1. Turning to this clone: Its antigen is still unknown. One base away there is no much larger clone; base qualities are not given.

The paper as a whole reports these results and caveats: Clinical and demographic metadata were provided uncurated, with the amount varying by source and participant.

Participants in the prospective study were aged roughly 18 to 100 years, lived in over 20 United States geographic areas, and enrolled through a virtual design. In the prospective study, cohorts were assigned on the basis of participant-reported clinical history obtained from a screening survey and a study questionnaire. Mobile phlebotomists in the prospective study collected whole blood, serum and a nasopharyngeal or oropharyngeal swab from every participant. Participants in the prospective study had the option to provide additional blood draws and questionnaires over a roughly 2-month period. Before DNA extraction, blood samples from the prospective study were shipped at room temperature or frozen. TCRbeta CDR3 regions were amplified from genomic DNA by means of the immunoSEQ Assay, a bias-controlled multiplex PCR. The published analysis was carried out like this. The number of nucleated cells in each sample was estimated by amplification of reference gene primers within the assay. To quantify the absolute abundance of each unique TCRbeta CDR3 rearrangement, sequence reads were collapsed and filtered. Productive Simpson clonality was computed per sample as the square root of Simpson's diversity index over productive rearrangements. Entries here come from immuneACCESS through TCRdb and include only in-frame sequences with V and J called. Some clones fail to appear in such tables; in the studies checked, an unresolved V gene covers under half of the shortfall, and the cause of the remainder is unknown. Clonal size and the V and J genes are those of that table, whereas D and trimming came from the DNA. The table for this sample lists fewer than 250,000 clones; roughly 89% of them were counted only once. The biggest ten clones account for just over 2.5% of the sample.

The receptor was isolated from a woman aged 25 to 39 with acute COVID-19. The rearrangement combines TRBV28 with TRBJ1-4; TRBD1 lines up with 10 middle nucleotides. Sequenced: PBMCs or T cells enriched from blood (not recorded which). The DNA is TGTGCCAGCACTCGGGAAGACAGGGGGCTTAGTGAAAAACTGTTTTTT. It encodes CASTREDRGLSEKLFF. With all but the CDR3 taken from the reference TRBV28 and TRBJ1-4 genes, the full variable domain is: DVKVTQSSRYLVKRTGEKVFLECVQDMDHENMFWYRQDPGLGLRLIYFSYDVKMKEKGDIPEGYSVSREKKERFSLILESASTNQTSMYLCASTREDRGLSEKLFFGSGTQLSVL.